The present T cell receptor (beta chain) was sequenced within a study of cytomegalovirus exposure and HLA in healthy donors. In its sample, this clone was seen once. The trim removed 6 bases at V and 3 bases at J, leaving 4 bases unmatched. Per the germline V gene, CDR1 is SEHNR and CDR2 is FQNEAQ (reference sequence). The CDR3 extends over 13 amino acids. It was with 60 Vbeta and 13 Jbeta primers that the PCR ran. Profiling relied on immunoSEQ multiplex PCR, and the TCRdb table lists in-frame clones only, not all of them. The sample carries about 130,000 clones, 76% recorded once. The chain links TRBV7-9 to TRBJ1-2, with 7 bases lining up with TRBD1. The TCR sequence derives from a man aged 35 to 55 in good health and CMV-seronegative. Material: PBMCs. CDR3 DNA sequence: TGTGCCAGCAGAGGAGACAGGGACTATGGCTACACCTTC. Translating gives CASRGDRDYGYTF.